Following are 8 T cell receptor beta chains from one sample sequenced in a study of control samples from healthy donors and cancer patients. The method was immunoSEQ multiplex PCR; TCRdb's version includes in-frame clones alone and lacks a portion of them. The sample records under 70,000 clones, roughly 90% being singletons. Sequenced input: PBMCs. The source of these receptors is a man in his sixties with head and neck cancer.

The rearrangement uses TRBV5-1 and TRBJ2-3, with 10 nucleotides matching TRBD2. Germline assignment: CDR1 SGHRS and CDR2 YFSETQ. V lost 2 bases, J lost 5 bases, and 2 bases stayed unmatched. The CDR3 loop spans 14 amino acids. CDR3 DNA sequence: TGCGCCAGCAGCTTAGCGGGAGGGTTAGATACGCAGTATTTT. As protein: CASSLAGGLDTQYF. Full variable domain (missing parts from reference TRBV5-1 and TRBJ2-3): KAGVTQTPRYLIKTRGQQVTLSCSPISGHRSVSWYQQTPGQGLQFLFEYFSETQRNKGNFPGRFSGRQFSNSRSEMNVSTLELGDSALYLCASSLAGGLDTQYFGPGTRLTVL.

This clone occurred a few times. The chain is built from TRBV10-2 and TRBJ2-1, with D perhaps matching TRBD2 (5 bases). Germline CDR1 and CDR2: WSHSY and SAAADI. Between the trimmed V and J ends, which lost 4 bases and 3 bases, there was a span of 13 bases. There are 15 residues in the CDR3. CDR3 in DNA: TGCGCCAGCAGTGTTCTGCCAAGCGGCTACAATGAGCAGTTCTTC. This encodes CASSVLPSGYNEQFF.

V and J are TRBV7-6 and TRBJ2-5; tentatively, D is TRBD2 (6 bases). Germline values: CDR1 SGHVS, CDR2 FNYEAQ. The V end was cut by 4 bases, the J end by 4 bases, with 16 bases between. The CDR3 has 15 residues. The CDR3 DNA reads TGTGCCAGCAGCTCACGGCCGGGAGTTGGAGAGACCCAGTACTTC. Translating it yields CASSSRPGVGETQYF.

The chain carries TRBV5-4 and TRBJ1-3; possibly TRBD1 for D (5 bases). Germline assignment: CDR1 SGHNT and CDR2 YYREEE (reference sequence). The ends were cut back, 4 bases at V and 7 bases at J, with 15 bases in the middle. This CDR3 contains 14 residues. The CDR3 sequence is CASSPGQGMNTIYF. CDR3 sequence (DNA): TGTGCCAGCAGCCCTGGTCAGGGTATGAACACCATATATTTT.

The gene calls are TRBV9 and TRBJ2-3; D unclear. This CDR3 has 14 residues. CDR1 is SGDLS and CDR2 is YYNGEE in the germline V gene. V lost 3 bases and J lost 8, with 16 bases in between. CDR3 region: CASSGDPFGVTQYF. The CDR3, as DNA: TGTGCCAGCAGCGGAGACCCCTTCGGAGTTACGCAGTATTTT.

This chain uses TRBV14 with TRBJ2-1; 11 bases match TRBD2. The CDR3 is 15 residues long. The germline gives CDR1 SGHDN, CDR2 FVKESK. Losses at the gene ends were 3 bases for V and 4 bases for J; bases not matched to a gene: 2. CDR3 residues: CASSQGLAVYNEQFF. The CDR3 DNA reads TGTGCCAGCAGCCAGGGACTAGCGGTATACAATGAGCAGTTCTTC.

The rearrangement links TRBV28 to TRBJ1-1; 8 bases align to TRBD1. This CDR3 has 15 amino acids. The V gene end was trimmed by 5 bases and the J gene end by 13 bases; junction bases not matched to a gene: 18. The germline CDR1 and CDR2 sequences are MDHEN and SYDVKM. The CDR3 coding sequence is TGTGCCAGCAGTCACCGTTCGGACAGGGATCGGCGGGGTTTCTTT. This gives the protein CASSHRSDRDRRGFF.

The chain is built from TRBV7-3 and TRBJ2-1; 11 nucleotides agree with TRBD2. Unmatched junction bases numbered 2, after V lost 1 base and J lost 6 bases. The CDR3 extends over 15 amino acids. Germline CDR1 is SGHTA and CDR2 is FQGTGA. The CDR3 DNA reads as TGTGCCAGCAGCTTAATGGGACTAGCGGTCAATGAGCAGTTCTTC. Translation: CASSLMGLAVNEQFF.